This is a list of T cell receptor beta chains from one sample in a study of regulatory T cells in long-lasting Graves disease. TCRdb independently ran MiXCR on the multiplex PCR reads; one entry per CDR3 protein. The sample has about 530,000 distinct CDR3 sequences; roughly 15% are singletons. The sample was also reused in another study, on T cells in Graves' hyperthyroidism and ophthalmopathy.

The input for sequencing was peripheral blood mononuclear cells (PBMCs), taken at new diagnosis, from a patient treated with antithyroid drugs. These TCRs come from a woman aged 40 to 65 with Graves disease. CDR3s include the opening cysteine and the closing phenylalanine or tryptophan. The D gene is left open where the match is weak. Expanded clones are given a class, and other clones once, few, many or no size at all.

d_gene	v_gene	j_gene	abundance	CDR3aa	CDR3nt
-	TRBV11-3	TRBJ2-1	many	CASSLVLAGNEQFF	TGTGCCAGCAGCTTAGTTCTAGCTGGCAATGAGCAGTTCTTC
TRBD1	TRBV5-1	TRBJ1-2	-	CASSPPGQGAGYTF	TGCGCCAGCAGCCCTCCGGGACAGGGGGCTGGCTACACCTTC
-	TRBV9	TRBJ1-1	few	CASSVEAGPQAAFF	TGTGCCAGCAGCGTAGAGGCGGGACCTCAGGCAGCTTTCTTT
-	TRBV7-2	TRBJ2-1	-	CASSWEMGGPAYNEQFF	TGTGCCAGCTCCTGGGAGATGGGGGGGCCTGCCTACAATGAGCAGTTCTTC
-	TRBV20-1	TRBJ2-5	many	CSARSPQETQYF	TGCAGTGCTAGGTCCCCCCAAGAGACCCAGTACTTC
TRBD1	TRBV12-3/TRBV12-4	TRBJ1-2	-	CASSQGTGQGAYGYTF	TGCGCCAGCAGCCAAGGGACCGGACAGGGGGCCTATGGCTACACCTTC
-	TRBV3-1	TRBJ2-3	many	CASRLTRHLPDTQYF	TGTGCCAGCAGGCTAACTAGACACCTCCCAGATACGCAGTATTTT
-	TRBV13	TRBJ2-5	many	CASSLTGVPETQYF	TGTGCCAGCAGCTTAACGGGGGTACCAGAGACCCAGTACTTC
-	TRBV6-2/TRBV6-3	TRBJ1-1	many	CASSYLGHFGTEAFF	TGTGCCAGCAGTTACCTCGGACATTTTGGCACTGAAGCTTTCTTT
-	TRBV12-3/TRBV12-4	TRBJ2-3	many	CASSPIGADTQYF	TGTGCCAGCAGCCCGATCGGGGCAGATACGCAGTATTTT
TRBD1	TRBV29-1	TRBJ2-7	many	CSGGQGLYEQYF	TGCAGCGGGGGACAGGGCCTCTACGAGCAGTACTTC
-	TRBV20-1	TRBJ2-1	-	CSAGYLASSYNEQFF	TGCAGTGCTGGTTATCTAGCGTCCTCCTACAATGAGCAGTTCTTC
-	TRBV29-1	TRBJ2-3	few	CSVAADTQYF	TGCAGCGTTGCTGCAGATACGCAGTATTTT
-	TRBV2	TRBJ1-3	many	CASSVSSSSGNTIYF	TGTGCCAGCAGTGTCTCCTCGAGCTCTGGAAACACCATATATTTT
-	TRBV11-3	TRBJ2-5	many	CASSLARGREETQYF	TGTGCCAGCAGCTTAGCGAGGGGCAGGGAAGAGACCCAGTACTTC
-	TRBV12-3/TRBV12-4	TRBJ1-1	many	CASRSDGNTEAFF	TGTGCCAGCAGATCGGACGGAAACACTGAAGCTTTCTTT
TRBD2	TRBV3-1	TRBJ2-3	many	CATAGGSNTQYF	TGTGCCACAGCGGGGGGTTCAAATACGCAGTATTTT
-	TRBV9	TRBJ1-3	-	CASSVGADLGSGNTIYF	TGTGCCAGCAGCGTAGGGGCAGATCTAGGGTCTGGAAACACCATATATTTT
TRBD1	TRBV18	TRBJ2-7	many	CASSPLAGGDEQYF	TGTGCCAGCTCACCATTAGCAGGGGGAGACGAGCAGTACTTC
TRBD1	TRBV28	TRBJ2-7	few	CASRPSGGPTYEQYF	TGTGCCAGCAGGCCCTCAGGGGGACCAACCTACGAGCAGTACTTC
TRBD2	TRBV24-1	TRBJ2-3	many	CATSDPSGGDTDTQYF	TGTGCCACCAGTGATCCAAGCGGGGGGGACACAGATACGCAGTATTTT
-	TRBV2	TRBJ1-6	once	CASSSHRESNSPFHF	TGTGCCAGCAGCTCCCACAGGGAGTCTAATTCACCCTTCCACTTT
-	TRBV9	TRBJ2-5	few	CASSADLMTQYF	TGTGCCAGCAGCGCAGACCTTATGACCCAGTACTTC
TRBD2	TRBV5-4	TRBJ2-1	few	CASSLGLAGGNKFF	TGTGCCAGCAGCTTGGGTCTAGCGGGGGGGAATAAGTTCTTC